This entry features one T cell receptor beta chain sequence. Its antigen is unknown. Germline loops: CDR1 SGHNT, CDR2 YYREEE (reference sequence). The V segment lost 4 bases and the J segment 4 bases; nucleotides outside the gene matches: 10. This CDR3 spans 15 amino acids. The data belong to a study of T cell responses to AZD1222 COVID-19 vaccine. Generated by immunoSEQ multiplex PCR, the TCRdb table keeps only in-frame clones and is missing some. The table records tens of thousands of clones, more than 70% of them present only once. General study results and limits: Among the donors, most were white British and more were female, and clonal diversity was possibly underestimated. Two AZD1222 doses significantly raised spike-specific TCR breadth and depth over controls. Unmutated variant regions reportedly attract nearly half of all spike-specific TCRs. Recipients of AZD1222 seropositive at baseline numbered only 6 or 7.

The receptor was derived from an adult in good health. The chain combines TRBV5-4 with TRBJ2-7; 8 bases align to TRBD1. The sequences come from peripheral blood, collected on day 0 of MenACWY control vaccination. CDR3 protein: CASSHRGQGRYEQYF. DNA of the CDR3: TGTGCCAGCAGCCATAGAGGACAGGGCAGATACGAGCAGTACTTC. The variable domain in full, with the rest retrieved from reference TRBV5-4 and TRBJ2-7, is ETGVTQSPTHLIKTRGQQVTLRCSSQSGHNTVSWYQQALGQGPQFIFQYYREEENGRGNFPPRFSGLQFPNYSSELNVNALELDDSALYLCASSHRGQGRYEQYFGPGTRLTVT.